One and the same sample provided the 6 T cell receptor beta chains below, sequenced in a study of response to subunit inactivated influenza vaccine. A single record per CDR3 protein comes from TCRdb applying MiXCR to the RT-PCR reads. Of 600,000 to 850,000 distinct CDR3 sequences in the sample, approximately 15% are singletons; the top ten hold 7.6%. The specimen was PBMCs from blood, collected less than 15 days before vaccination. The receptors were gathered from a man between 45 and 60 years old who received an inactivated influenza vaccine.

The chain joins TRBV27 to TRBJ2-5; D is possibly TRBD2 (6 bases). CDR1 MNHEY and CDR2 SMNVEV come from the germline V gene (reference sequence). Trimming stripped 1 base from V and 5 bases from J, with 14 bases between. This CDR3 region has 15 residues. CDR3 in amino acids: CASSLWPGAVETQYF. The CDR3, as DNA: TGTGCCAGCAGTTTATGGCCGGGAGCGGTGGAGACCCAGTACTTC.

This clonotype was recorded a few times. The chain uses TRBV10-3 and TRBJ2-7; 9 nucleotides line up with TRBD1. The CDR3 is made up of 13 amino acids. The trim removed 9 bases at V and 0 bases at J, leaving 3 bases unmatched. CDR1 is ENHRY, CDR2 SYGVKD, per germline. DNA for the CDR3: TGTGCCATGGGGGGACAGGGCTCCTACGAGCAGTACTTC. It translates to CAMGGQGSYEQYF.

This rearrangement joins TRBV7-9 to TRBJ2-1, with TRBD1 identical over 12 bases. This CDR3 has 15 amino acids. V dropped 3 bases and J dropped 7; count of bases not matched to a gene: 4. The germline V gene has CDR1 SEHNR and CDR2 FQNEAQ (reference sequence). CDR3 coding DNA: TGTGCCAGCAGCTTGCCGGGACAGGGGGCGAATGAGCAGTTCTTC. Translating it yields CASSLPGQGANEQFF.

This clonotype was detected only a few times. The CDR3 bases are TGCAGTGTTGACCGAGGGAATCAGCCCCAGCATTTT. It codes for CSVDRGNQPQHF. The chain employs TRBV20-1 and TRBJ1-5; D not certain. The V gene lost 7 bases and the J gene lost 4 bases, with 11 bases spanning the gap. The CDR3 totals 12 residues. CDR1 is DFQATT and CDR2 is SNEGSKA in the germline V gene (reference sequence).

The table lists this clonotype with a few counts. This chain connects TRBV7-9 to TRBJ2-4, with D possibly being TRBD1 (5 bases). The CDR3 extends over 16 amino acids. Looked up from germline, CDR1 is SEHNR and CDR2 is FQNEAQ (reference sequence). Trimming removed 1 base from V and 0 bases from J, with 10 bases in between. The CDR3 DNA reads TGTGCCAGCAGCTTAGGAAGGGGATTAGCCAAAAACATTCAGTACTTC. Its protein is CASSLGRGLAKNIQYF.

V is TRBV3-1 and J is TRBJ2-5; D remains unclear. Per the germline V gene, CDR1 is LGHDT and CDR2 is YNNKEL (reference sequence). This CDR3 region has 14 residues. The ends were cut back, 0 bases at V and 13 bases at J, with 18 bases in the middle. The CDR3 coding sequence is TGTGCCAGCAGCCAAGATATTTTAAGCCTCCCGTTGTACTTC. It encodes CASSQDILSLPLYF.